This T cell receptor (beta chain) was profiled in a study of blood T cells in healthy people across ages. A second PCR of 7 to 11 cycles used a sample-barcoded 5' primer and a J-beta primer mix. Every sample returned 2.5 million or more CDR3-containing paired-end reads. TCRdb itself ran the 5' RACE reads through MiXCR, one entry per CDR3 protein. The table includes approximately 850,000 distinct CDR3 sequences, 58% detected once. From germline, CDR1 is LGHNA and CDR2 YNFKEQ. This CDR3 has 16 amino acids. The sequenced material came from blood. The chain couples TRBV4-2 to TRBJ2-1; TRBD2 matches 7 bases. The DNA end favors TRBJ2-7, so the J call may be wrong. This clonotype was sampled from a man aged 25 to 40 in good health. CDR3 DNA: TGTGCCAGCAGCCAAGGTGGGGGAGGGTCCTACAATGAGCAGTACTTC. It translates to CASSQGGGGSYNEQYF.